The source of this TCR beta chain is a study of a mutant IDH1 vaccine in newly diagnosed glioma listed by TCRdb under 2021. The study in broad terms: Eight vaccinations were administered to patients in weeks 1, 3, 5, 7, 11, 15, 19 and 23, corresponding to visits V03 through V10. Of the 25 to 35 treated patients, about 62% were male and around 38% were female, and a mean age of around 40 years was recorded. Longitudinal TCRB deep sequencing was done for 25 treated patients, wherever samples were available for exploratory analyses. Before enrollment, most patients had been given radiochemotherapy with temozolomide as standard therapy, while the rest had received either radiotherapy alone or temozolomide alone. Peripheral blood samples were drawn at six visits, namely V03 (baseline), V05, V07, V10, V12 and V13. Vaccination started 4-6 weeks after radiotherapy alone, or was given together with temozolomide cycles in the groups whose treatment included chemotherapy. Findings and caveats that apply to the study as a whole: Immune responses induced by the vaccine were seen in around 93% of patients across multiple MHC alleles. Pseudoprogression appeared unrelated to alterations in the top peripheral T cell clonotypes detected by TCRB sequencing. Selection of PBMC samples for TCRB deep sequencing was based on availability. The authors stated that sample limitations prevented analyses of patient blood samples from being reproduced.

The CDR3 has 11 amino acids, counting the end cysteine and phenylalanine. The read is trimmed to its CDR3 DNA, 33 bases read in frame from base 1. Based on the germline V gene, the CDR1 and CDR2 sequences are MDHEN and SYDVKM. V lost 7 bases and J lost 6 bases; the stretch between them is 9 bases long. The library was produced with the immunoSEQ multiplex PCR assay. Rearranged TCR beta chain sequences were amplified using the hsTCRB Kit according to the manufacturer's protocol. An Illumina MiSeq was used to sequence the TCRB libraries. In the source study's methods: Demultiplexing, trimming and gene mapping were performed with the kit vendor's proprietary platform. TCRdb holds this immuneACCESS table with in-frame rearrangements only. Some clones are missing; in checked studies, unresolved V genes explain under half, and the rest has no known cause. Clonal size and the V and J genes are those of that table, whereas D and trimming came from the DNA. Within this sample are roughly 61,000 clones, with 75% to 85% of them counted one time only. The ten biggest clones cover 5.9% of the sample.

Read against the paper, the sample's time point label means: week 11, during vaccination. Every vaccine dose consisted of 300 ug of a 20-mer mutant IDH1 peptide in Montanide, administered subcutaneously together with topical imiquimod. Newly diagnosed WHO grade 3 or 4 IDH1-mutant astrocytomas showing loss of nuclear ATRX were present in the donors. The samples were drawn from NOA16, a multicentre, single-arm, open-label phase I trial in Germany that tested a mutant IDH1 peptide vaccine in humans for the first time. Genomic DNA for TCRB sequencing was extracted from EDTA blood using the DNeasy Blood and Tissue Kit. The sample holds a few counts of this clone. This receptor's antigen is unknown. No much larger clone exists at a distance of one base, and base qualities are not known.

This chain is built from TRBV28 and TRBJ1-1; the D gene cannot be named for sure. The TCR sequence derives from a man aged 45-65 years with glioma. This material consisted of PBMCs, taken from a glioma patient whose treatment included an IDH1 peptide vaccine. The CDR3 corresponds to CASTARAEAFF. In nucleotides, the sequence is TGTGCCAGCACTGCGAGGGCTGAAGCTTTCTTT.